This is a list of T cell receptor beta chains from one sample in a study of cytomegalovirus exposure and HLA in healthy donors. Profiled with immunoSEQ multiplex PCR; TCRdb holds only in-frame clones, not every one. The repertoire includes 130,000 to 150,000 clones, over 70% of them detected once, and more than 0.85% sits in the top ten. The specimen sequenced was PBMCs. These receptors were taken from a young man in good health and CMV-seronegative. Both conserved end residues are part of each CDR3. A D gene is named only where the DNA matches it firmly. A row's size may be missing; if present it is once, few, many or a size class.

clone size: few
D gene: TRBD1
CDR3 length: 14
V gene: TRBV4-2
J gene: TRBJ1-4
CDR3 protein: CASSPPGQPEKLFF
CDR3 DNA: TGTGCCAGCAGCCCGCCGGGACAGCCTGAAAAACTGTTTTTT

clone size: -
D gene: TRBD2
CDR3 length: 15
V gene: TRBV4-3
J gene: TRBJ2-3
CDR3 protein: CASSQSGGAADTQYF
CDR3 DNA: TGCGCCAGCAGCCAAAGCGGGGGGGCCGCAGATACGCAGTATTTT

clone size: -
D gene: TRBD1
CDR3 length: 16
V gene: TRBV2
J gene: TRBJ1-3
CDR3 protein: CASSRQGAVAGNTIYF
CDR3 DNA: TGTGCCAGCAGTCGACAGGGGGCGGTTGCTGGAAACACCATATATTTT

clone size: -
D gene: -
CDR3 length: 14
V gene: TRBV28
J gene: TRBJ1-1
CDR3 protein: CASSLTPSTAEAFF
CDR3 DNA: TGTGCCAGCAGCCTAACCCCCTCCACAGCTGAAGCTTTCTTT

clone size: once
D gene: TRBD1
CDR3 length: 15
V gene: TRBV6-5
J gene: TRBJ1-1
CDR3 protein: CASSSHRGRNTEAFF
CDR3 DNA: TGTGCCAGCAGTTCGCACAGGGGGCGGAACACTGAAGCTTTCTTT

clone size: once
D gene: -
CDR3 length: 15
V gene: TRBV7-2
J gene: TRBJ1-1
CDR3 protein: CASSSQTTVNTEAFF
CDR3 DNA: TGTGCCAGCAGCTCCCAGACCACAGTGAACACTGAAGCCTTCTTT

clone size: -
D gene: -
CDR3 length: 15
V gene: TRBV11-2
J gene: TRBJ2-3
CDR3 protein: CASSLRDSYTDTQYF
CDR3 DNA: TGTGCCAGCAGCTTACGGGACTCTTACACAGATACGCAGTATTTT

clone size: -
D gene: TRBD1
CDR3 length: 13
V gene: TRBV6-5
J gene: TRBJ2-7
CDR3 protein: CASRWDSSYEQYF
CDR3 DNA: TGTGCCAGCAGGTGGGACAGCTCCTACGAGCAGTACTTC

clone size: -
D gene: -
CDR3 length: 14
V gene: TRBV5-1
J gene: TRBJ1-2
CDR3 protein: CASSEDRANYGYTF
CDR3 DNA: TGCGCCAGCAGCGAGGACAGAGCTAACTATGGCTACACCTTC

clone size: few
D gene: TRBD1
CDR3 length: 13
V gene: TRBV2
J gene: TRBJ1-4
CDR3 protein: CASSRDRGEKLFF
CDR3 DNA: TGTGCCAGCAGCCGGGACAGGGGAGAAAAACTGTTTTTT

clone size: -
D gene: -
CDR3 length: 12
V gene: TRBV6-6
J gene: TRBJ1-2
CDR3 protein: CASSYESGLSKF
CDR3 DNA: TGTGCCAGCAGTTACGAGTCGGGTCTATCCAAATTC

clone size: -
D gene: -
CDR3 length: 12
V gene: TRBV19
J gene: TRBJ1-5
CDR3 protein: CASSIFRQPQHF
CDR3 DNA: TGTGCCAGTAGTATTTTCCGGCAGCCCCAGCATTTT

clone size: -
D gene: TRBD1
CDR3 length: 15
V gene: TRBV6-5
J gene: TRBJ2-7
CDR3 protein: CASSNRDRVLVEQYF
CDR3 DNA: TGTGCCAGCAGTAACCGGGACAGGGTTTTGGTCGAGCAGTACTTC

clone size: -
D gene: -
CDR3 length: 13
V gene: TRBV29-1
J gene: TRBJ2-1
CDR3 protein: CSVPSRRYNEQFF
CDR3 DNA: TGCAGCGTTCCGTCCAGGCGATACAATGAGCAGTTCTTC

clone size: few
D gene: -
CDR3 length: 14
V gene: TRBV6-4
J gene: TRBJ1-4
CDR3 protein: CAGKFAVGAPYPVF
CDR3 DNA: -

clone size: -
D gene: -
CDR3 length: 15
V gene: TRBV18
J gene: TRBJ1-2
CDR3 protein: CASSPVLAGGYGYTF
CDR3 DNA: TGTGCCAGCTCACCTGTGCTGGCGGGAGGTTATGGCTACACCTTC

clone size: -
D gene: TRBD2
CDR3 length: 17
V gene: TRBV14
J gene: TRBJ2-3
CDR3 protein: CASSPLTSGGVTDTQYF
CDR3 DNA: TGTGCCAGCAGCCCCCTAACTAGCGGGGGCGTAACAGATACGCAGTATTTT

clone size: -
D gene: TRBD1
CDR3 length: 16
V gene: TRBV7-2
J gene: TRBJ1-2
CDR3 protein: CASSLWTGGIGYGYTF
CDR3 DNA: TGTGCCAGCAGCTTATGGACAGGGGGCATCGGCTATGGCTACACCTTC

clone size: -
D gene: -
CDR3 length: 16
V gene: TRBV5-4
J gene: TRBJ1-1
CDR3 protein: CASSSAKRTRDGEAFF
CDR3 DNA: TGTGCCAGCAGCTCCGCGAAAAGGACGCGGGACGGTGAAGCTTTCTTT

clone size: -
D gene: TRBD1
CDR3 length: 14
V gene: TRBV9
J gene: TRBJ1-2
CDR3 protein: CASSVDRISRGYTF
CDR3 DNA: TGTGCCAGCAGCGTGGACAGGATCTCTAGAGGCTACACCTTC

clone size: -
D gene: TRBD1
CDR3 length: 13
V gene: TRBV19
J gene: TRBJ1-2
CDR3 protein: CASSIRGPYGYTF
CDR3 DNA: TGTGCCAGTAGTATCAGGGGGCCTTATGGCTACACCTTC

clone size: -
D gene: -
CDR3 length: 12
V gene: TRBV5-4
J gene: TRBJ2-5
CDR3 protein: CASSSSGETQYF
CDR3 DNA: TGTGCCAGCAGCTCCTCGGGGGAGACCCAGTACTTC

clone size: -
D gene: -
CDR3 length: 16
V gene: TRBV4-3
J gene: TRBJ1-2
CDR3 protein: CASSQEEQGFYYGYTF
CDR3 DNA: TGCGCCAGCAGCCAAGAGGAACAGGGATTCTACTATGGCTACACCTTC

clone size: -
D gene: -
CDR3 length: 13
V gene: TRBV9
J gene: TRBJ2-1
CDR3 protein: CASSVTVHNEQFF
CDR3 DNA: TGTGCCAGCAGCGTTACGGTGCACAATGAGCAGTTCTTC

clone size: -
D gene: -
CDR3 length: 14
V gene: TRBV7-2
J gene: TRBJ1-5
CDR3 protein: CASSLSTANQPQHF
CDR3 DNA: TGTGCCAGCAGCTTATCGACAGCTAATCAGCCCCAGCATTTT

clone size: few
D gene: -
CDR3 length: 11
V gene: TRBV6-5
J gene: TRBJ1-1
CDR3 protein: CATWRGIEAFF
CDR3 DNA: TGTGCCACTTGGCGAGGTATTGAAGCTTTCTTT

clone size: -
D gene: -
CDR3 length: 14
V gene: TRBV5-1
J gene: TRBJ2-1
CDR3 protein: CASSLAASYNEQFF
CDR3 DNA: TGCGCCAGCAGCCTGGCAGCGTCCTACAATGAGCAGTTCTTC

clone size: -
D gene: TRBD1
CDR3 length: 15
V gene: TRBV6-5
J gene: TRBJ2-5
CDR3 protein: CASSKTGGTGQTQYF
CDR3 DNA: TGTGCCAGCAGTAAGACAGGGGGTACGGGGCAGACCCAGTACTTC

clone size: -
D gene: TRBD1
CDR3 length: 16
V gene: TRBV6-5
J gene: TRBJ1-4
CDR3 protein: CASSSLTGTGYKKLFF
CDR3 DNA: TGTGCCAGCAGTTCCTTAACCGGGACAGGGTATAAAAAACTGTTTTTT

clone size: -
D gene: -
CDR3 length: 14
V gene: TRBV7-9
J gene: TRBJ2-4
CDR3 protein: CASSLDEPGDIQYF
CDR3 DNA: TGTGCCAGCAGCTTGGATGAGCCGGGGGACATTCAGTACTTC

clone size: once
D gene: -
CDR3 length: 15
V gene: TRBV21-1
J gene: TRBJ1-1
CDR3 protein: CASSLKRGRNTEAFF
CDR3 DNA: TGTGCCAGCAGCTTGAAGAGGGGGCGGAACACTGAAGCTTTCTTT

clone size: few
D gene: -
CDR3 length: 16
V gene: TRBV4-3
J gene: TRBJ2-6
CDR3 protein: CASSQDQGSGANVLTF
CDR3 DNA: TGCGCCAGCAGCCAAGATCAGGGCTCTGGGGCCAACGTCCTGACTTTC

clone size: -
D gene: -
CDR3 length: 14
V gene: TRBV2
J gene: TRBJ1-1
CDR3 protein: CASSERVWNTEAFF
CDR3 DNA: TGTGCCAGCAGTGAGAGGGTGTGGAACACTGAAGCTTTCTTT

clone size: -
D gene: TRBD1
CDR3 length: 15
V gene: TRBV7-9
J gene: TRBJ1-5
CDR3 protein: CSSSQPGQGDQPQHF
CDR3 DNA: TGTTCCAGCAGCCAACCGGGACAGGGGGATCAGCCCCAGCATTTT

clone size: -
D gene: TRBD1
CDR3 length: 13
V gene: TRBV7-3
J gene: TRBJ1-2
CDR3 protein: CASSPTGAEGYTF
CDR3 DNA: TGTGCCAGCAGCCCGACAGGGGCGGAGGGCTACACCTTC

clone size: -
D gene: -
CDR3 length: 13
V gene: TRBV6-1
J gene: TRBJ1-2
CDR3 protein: CASSEGQGYGYTF
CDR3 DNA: TGTGCCAGCAGTGAAGGGCAGGGCTATGGCTACACCTTC

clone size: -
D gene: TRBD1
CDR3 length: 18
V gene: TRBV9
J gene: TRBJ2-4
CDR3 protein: CASSEGTGGFGAKNIQYF
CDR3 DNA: TGTGCCAGCAGCGAAGGGACAGGGGGCTTTGGAGCCAAAAACATTCAGTACTTC

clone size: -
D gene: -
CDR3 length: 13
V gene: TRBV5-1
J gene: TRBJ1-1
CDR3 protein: CASSLKGKTEAFF
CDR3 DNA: TGCGCCAGCAGCTTGAAGGGGAAGACTGAAGCTTTCTTT

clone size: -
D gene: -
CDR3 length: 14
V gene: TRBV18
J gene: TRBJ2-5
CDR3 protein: CASSTRRGGETQYF
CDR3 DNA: TGTGCCAGCTCGACCCGCCGGGGAGGAGAGACCCAGTACTTC

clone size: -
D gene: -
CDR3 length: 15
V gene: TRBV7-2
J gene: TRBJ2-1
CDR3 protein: CASSLVNIIYNEQFF
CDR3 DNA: TGTGCCAGCAGCTTAGTTAATATTATCTACAATGAGCAGTTCTTC

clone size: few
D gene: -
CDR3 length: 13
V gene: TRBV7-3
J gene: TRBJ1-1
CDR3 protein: CASSLKRGAEAFF
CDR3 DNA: TGTGCCAGCAGCTTAAAAAGGGGCGCTGAAGCTTTCTTT

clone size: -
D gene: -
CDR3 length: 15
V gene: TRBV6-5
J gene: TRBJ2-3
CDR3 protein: CASSYKGDTTDTQYF
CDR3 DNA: TGTGCCAGCAGTTACAAAGGGGACACCACAGATACGCAGTATTTT

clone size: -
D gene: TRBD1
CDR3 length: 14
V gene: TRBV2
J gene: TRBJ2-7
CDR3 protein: CASSETQGSIEQYF
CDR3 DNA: TGTGCCAGCAGCGAGACACAGGGGAGTATCGAGCAGTACTTC

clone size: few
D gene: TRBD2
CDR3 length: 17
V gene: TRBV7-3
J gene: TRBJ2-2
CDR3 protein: CASSPFGGGLSTGELFF
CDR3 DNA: TGTGCCAGCAGCCCATTTGGCGGGGGGCTATCCACGGGGGAGCTGTTTTTT

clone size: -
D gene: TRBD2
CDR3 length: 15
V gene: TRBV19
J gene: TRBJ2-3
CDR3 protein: CASSPSGGDTDTQYF
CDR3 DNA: TGTGCCAGTAGTCCCTCGGGGGGGGACACAGATACGCAGTATTTT

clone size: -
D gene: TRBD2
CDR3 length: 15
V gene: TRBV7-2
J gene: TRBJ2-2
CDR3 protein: CASSSTSGAGGELFF
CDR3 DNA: TGTGCCAGCAGCTCGACTAGCGGGGCGGGCGGGGAGCTGTTTTTT

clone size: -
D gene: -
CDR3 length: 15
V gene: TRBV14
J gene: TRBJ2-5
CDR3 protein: CASSPRDGSREAQYF
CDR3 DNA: TGTGCCAGCAGCCCCCGAGACGGCTCCCGTGAGGCCCAGTACTTC

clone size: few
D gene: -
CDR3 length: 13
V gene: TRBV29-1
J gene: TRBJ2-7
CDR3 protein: CSVEVRGSYEQYF
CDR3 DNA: TGCAGCGTTGAAGTTAGGGGCAGCTACGAGCAGTACTTC

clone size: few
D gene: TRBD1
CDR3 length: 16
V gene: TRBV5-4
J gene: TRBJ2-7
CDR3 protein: CASSLKGARIAYEQYF
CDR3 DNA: TGTGCCAGCAGCTTGAAGGGGGCGCGGATCGCCTACGAGCAGTACTTC

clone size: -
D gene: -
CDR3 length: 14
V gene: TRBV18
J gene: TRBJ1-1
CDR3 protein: CASSHLDTGGAVFF
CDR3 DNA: TGTGCCAGCTCACACCTGGACACGGGGGGTGCGGTTTTCTTT

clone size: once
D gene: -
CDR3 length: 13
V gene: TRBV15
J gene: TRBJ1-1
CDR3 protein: CATSRDYRAAAFF
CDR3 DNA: TGTGCCACCAGCAGAGATTACAGGGCCGCAGCTTTCTTT

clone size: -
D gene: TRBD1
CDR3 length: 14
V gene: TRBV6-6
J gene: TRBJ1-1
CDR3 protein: CATSNVQGSTEAFF
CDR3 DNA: TGTGCCACTTCCAACGTACAGGGGAGCACTGAAGCTTTCTTT

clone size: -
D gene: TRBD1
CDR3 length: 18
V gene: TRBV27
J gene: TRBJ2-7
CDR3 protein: CASSPIPWTGAPSYEQYF
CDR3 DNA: TGTGCCAGCAGTCCCATCCCTTGGACAGGGGCGCCCTCCTACGAGCAGTACTTC

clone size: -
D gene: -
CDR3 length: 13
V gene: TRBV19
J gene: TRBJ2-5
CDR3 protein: CASSMQGQETQYF
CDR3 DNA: TGTGCCAGTAGTATGCAGGGACAAGAGACCCAGTACTTC

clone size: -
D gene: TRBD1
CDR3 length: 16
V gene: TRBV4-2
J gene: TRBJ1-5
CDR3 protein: CASSLQGPLSNQPQHF
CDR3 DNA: TGTGCCAGCAGCCTACAGGGGCCCCTTAGCAATCAGCCCCAGCATTTT